The entry below gives a single T cell receptor beta chain sequence along with its context. Trimming took off 5 bases at V and 8 bases at J, with 15 bases between the two ends. Germline-derived CDR1 and CDR2 are LNHDA and SQIVND (reference sequence). The length of the CDR3 is 14 residues. This specimen comes from a study of blood T cell repertoires in COVID-19. Background on the study: PBMCs, B-cell-depleted T cells, or T cells were the source of the cDNA or gDNA that made up the material.

Generated by immunoSEQ multiplex PCR, the TCRdb table keeps only in-frame clones and is missing some. The repertoire holds 400,000 or so clones, with less than 95% as singletons. This chain uses TRBV19 with TRBJ1-4; a weak D match, TRBD1 (6 bases). This sequence originates from a man aged 18 to 30 who had recovered from COVID-19. The sequencing sample was made of PBMCs or T cells enriched from blood (not recorded which). CDR3 amino acids: CASSAGGAGEKLFF. Here the CDR3 DNA reads TGTGCCAGTAGTGCCGGGGGGGCAGGGGAAAAACTGTTTTTT. Based on the CDR3 plus reference TRBV19 and TRBJ1-4, the full variable domain is DGGITQSPKYLFRKEGQNVTLSCEQNLNHDAMYWYRQDPGQGLRLIYYSQIVNDFQKGDIAEGYSVSREKKESFPLTVTSAQKNPTAFYLCASSAGGAGEKLFFGSGTQLSVL.